This T cell receptor beta chain was retrieved from a study of cytomegalovirus exposure and HLA in healthy donors. The CDR3 sequence is 15 residues long. Between the trimmed V and J ends, which lost 4 bases and 1 base, there was a span of 14 bases. The germline gives CDR1 SGDLS, CDR2 YYNGEE. The PCR had 60 Vbeta and 13 Jbeta primers. The data were produced by immunoSEQ multiplex PCR, yet TCRdb's version contains in-frame clones alone and is incomplete. The table shows 90,000 or so clones, with just under 70% occurring only once. The V and J genes are TRBV9 and TRBJ1-1; D might be TRBD1 (6 bases). Specimen: PBMCs. The source of this sequence is a man between 50 and 59 years old in good health and CMV-seronegative. The CDR3 DNA sequence: TGTGCCAGCAGCCCGCTGGGACATCCGAACACTGAAGCTTTCTTT. It yields the protein CASSPLGHPNTEAFF. Combining the CDR3 with reference TRBV9 and TRBJ1-1 gives the whole variable domain DSGVTQTPKHLITATGQRVTLRCSPRSGDLSVYWYQQSLDQGLQFLIQYYNGEERAKGNILERFSAQQFPDLHSELNLSSLELGDSALYFCASSPLGHPNTEAFFGQGTRLTVV.